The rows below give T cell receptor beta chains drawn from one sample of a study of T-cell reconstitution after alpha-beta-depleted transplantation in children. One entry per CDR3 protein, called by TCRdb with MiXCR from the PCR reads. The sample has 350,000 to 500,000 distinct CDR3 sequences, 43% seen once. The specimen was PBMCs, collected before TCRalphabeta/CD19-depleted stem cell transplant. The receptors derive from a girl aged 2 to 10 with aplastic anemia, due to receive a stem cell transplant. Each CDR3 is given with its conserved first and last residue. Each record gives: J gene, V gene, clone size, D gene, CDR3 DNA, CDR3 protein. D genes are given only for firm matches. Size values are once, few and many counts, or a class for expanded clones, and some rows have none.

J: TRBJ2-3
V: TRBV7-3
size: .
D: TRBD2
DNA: TGTGCCAGCAACGGCGGACTAGCGGACACAGATACGCAGTATTTT
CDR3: CASNGGLADTDTQYF

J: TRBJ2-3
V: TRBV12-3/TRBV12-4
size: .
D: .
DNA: TGTGCCAGCAGTGGGGGTAGAGGGGAGGCCGATACGCAGTATTTT
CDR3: CASSGGRGEADTQYF

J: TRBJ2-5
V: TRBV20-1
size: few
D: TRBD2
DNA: TGCAGTGCTAGGGGGCTAGCGGGAGCAGAGACCCAGTACTTC
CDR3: CSARGLAGAETQYF

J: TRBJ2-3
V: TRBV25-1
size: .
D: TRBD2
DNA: TGTGCCAGAAAACCGCGGAGGACTAGCGGGAGAGGAGCAGATACGCAGTATTTT
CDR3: CARKPRRTSGRGADTQYF

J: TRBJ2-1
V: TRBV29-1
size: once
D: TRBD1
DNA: TGCAGCGTTAAACAGACCGGGACAGGACACAATGAGCAGTTCTTC
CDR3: CSVKQTGTGHNEQFF

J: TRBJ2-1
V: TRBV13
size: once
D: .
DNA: TGTGCCAGCAGCACGGGAGTCCGCAATGAGCAGTTCTTC
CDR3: CASSTGVRNEQFF

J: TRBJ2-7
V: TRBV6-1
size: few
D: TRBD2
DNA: TGTGCCAGCAGTGGTCTTAGCGGGAGGGCCCCCTACGAGCAGTACTTC
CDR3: CASSGLSGRAPYEQYF

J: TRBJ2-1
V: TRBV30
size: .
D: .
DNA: TGTGCCTGGACGGGACTCATAGACAATGAGCAGTTCTTC
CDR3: CAWTGLIDNEQFF

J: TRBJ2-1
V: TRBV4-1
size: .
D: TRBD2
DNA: TGCGCCAGCAGCCAGAAAGGGGGGCTAGCGGGACCATTCAATGAGCAGTTCTTC
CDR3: CASSQKGGLAGPFNEQFF

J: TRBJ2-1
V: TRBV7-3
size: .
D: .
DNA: TGTGCCAGCAGCTGGACGGGGGACAATGAGCAGTTCTTC
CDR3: CASSWTGDNEQFF

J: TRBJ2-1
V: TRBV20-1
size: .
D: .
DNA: TGCAGTGCTAGTGGAAGGGGGACGTACAATGAGCAGTTCTTC
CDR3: CSASGRGTYNEQFF

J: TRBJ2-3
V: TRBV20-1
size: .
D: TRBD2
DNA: TGCAGTGCTTCGGGACTAGCGGGGGGGACAGATACGCAGTATTTT
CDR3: CSASGLAGGTDTQYF

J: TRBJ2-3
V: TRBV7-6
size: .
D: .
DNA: TGTGCCAGCAGCTTACCAGGGGACACAGATACGCAGTATTTT
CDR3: CASSLPGDTDTQYF

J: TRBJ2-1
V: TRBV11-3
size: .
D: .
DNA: TGTGCCAGCAGCTTACGGGCTAGAGACAATGAGCAGTTCTTC
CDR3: CASSLRARDNEQFF

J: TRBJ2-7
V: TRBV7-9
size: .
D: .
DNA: TGTGCCAGCAGCCTTAGACGGCTAGAGTCGCCAACCTACGAGCAGTACTTC
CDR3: CASSLRRLESPTYEQYF

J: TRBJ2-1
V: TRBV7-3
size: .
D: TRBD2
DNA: TGTGCCAGCATCGTAAGCCTAGCGGGGGATAATGAGCAGTTCTTC
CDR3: CASIVSLAGDNEQFF

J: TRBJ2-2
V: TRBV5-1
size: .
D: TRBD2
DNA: TGCGCCAGCAGCTTACCGACTAGCGGGGGCCCGACTGGGGCGAACACCGGGGAGCTGTTTTTT
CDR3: CASSLPTSGGPTGANTGELFF

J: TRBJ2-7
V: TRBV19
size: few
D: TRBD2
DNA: TGTGCCAGTAGTATAGAAAGCGGGAGTGCCTACGAGCAGTACTTC
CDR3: CASSIESGSAYEQYF

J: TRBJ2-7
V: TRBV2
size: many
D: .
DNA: TGTGCCAGCAGTGATTACGAGCAGTACTTC
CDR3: CASSDYEQYF

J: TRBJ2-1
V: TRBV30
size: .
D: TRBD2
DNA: TGTGCCTGGAGTGTCCCACTAGCGAAGGTCTACAATGAGCAGTTCTTC
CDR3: CAWSVPLAKVYNEQFF

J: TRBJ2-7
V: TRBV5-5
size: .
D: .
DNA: TGTGCCAGCAGCATCCCGACTAGGTCCTACGAGCAGTACTTC
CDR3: CASSIPTRSYEQYF

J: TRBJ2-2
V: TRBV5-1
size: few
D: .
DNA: TGCGCCAGCAGTCCGGGACCCAGCACCGGGGAGCTGTTTTTT
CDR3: CASSPGPSTGELFF

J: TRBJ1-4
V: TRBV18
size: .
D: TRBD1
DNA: TGTGCCAGCTCACAAGGGGGCAATGAAAAACTGTTTTTT
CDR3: CASSQGGNEKLFF

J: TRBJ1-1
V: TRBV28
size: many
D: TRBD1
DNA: TGTGCCAGCATCCTACAGGGGGCAGGGCCCGAAGCTTTCTTT
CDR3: CASILQGAGPEAFF

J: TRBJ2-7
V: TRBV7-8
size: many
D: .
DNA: TGTGCCAGCAGCCCTCCCCCAAGGACGGGTTACTACGAGCAGTACTTC
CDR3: CASSPPPRTGYYEQYF

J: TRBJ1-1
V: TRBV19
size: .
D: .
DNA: TGTGCCAGTAGTACGCTCGACAGGAGGAACACTGAAGCTTTCTTT
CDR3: CASSTLDRRNTEAFF

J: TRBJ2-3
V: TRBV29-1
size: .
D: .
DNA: TGCAGCGCCGGAAGGGCAGGGATGACAGATACGCAGTATTTT
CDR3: CSAGRAGMTDTQYF

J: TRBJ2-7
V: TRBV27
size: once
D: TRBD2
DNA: TGTGCCAGCGGCTCTAGCGGGAGGGCCTACGAGCAGTACTTC
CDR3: CASGSSGRAYEQYF

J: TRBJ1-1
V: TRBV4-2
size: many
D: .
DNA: TGTGCCAGCAGCCAAGATGAGGGACAACGAACTGAAGCTTTCTTT
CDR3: CASSQDEGQRTEAFF

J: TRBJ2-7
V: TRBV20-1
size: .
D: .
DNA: TGCAGTGCTAGAGATAAGACAGGCCCTCCCTACGAGCAGTACTTC
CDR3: CSARDKTGPPYEQYF

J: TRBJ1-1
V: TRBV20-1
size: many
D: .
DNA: TGCAGTGCTTCCAAAACTGGGGATGAAGCTTTCTTT
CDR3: CSASKTGDEAFF

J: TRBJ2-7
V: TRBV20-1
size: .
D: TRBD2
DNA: TGCAGTGCCCTCGCGGGGACTAGCCGACGCTACGAGCAGTACTTC
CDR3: CSALAGTSRRYEQYF

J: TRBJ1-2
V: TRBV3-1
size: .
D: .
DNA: TGTGCCAGCAGCCAAGATGGGACCTCCGGTGGCTACACCTTC
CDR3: CASSQDGTSGGYTF

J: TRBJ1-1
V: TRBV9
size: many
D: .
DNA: TGTGCCAGCAGCCGGGACTCGGTGAACACTGAAGCTTTCTTT
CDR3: CASSRDSVNTEAFF

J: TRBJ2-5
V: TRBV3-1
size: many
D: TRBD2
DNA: TGTGCCAGCAGCGACACGACTAGCGGGAGTCTGGAGACCCAGTACTTC
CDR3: CASSDTTSGSLETQYF

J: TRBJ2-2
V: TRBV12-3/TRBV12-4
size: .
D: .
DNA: TGTGCCAGCAGGGACAAGGCCACCTCCGGGGGGGAGCTGTTTTTT
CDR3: CASRDKATSGGELFF

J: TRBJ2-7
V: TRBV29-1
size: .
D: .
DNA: TGCAGCGTTGTGCTCGCCACAGCCTACGAGCAGTACTTC
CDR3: CSVVLATAYEQYF

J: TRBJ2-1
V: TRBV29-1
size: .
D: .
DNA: TGCAGCGTCGACTGGGACAATGAGCAGTTCTTC
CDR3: CSVDWDNEQFF

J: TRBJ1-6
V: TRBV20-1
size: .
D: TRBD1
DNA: TGCAGTGCTCTAACAGGGGGCCAACCTTATAATTCACCCCTCCACTTT
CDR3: CSALTGGQPYNSPLHF

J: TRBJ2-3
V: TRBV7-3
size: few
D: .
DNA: TGTGCCAGCAGCCTTTTTGAGACAGATACGCAGTATTTT
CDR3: CASSLFETDTQYF

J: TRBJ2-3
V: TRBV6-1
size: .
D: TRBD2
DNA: TGTGCCAGCACGGCTAGCGGGAGGGTAACAGATACGCAGTATTTT
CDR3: CASTASGRVTDTQYF

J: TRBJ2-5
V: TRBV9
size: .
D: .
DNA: TGTGCCAGCAGCACCGGACCACTGGGAGAGACCCAGTACTTC
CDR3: CASSTGPLGETQYF

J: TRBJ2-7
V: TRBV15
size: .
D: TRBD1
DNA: TGTGCCACCAGCCGGGTAGCACGGACAGGGAGCTCCTACGAGCAGTACTTC
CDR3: CATSRVARTGSSYEQYF

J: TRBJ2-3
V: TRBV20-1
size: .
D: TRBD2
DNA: TGCAGTGCTCCTATGACTAGCGGACTCACAGATACGCAGTATTTT
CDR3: CSAPMTSGLTDTQYF

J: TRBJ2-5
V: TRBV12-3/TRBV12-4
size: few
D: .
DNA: TGTGCCAGCAGTTTACAGGGATGGGAGACCCAGTACTTC
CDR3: CASSLQGWETQYF

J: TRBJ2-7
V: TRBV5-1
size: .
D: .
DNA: TGCGCCAGCAGCATATCCTCTCAGGACGAGCAGTACTTC
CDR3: CASSISSQDEQYF

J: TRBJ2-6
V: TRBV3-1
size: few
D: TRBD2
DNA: TGTGCCGCCGGGGGGTACTCTGGGGCCAACGTCCTGACTTTC
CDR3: CAAGGYSGANVLTF

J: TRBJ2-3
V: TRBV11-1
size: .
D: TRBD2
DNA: TGTGCCAGCAGCTTTATGCTAGCGGGAGGCGCAAGCAGATCGACGCAGTATTTT
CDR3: CASSFMLAGGASRSTQYF

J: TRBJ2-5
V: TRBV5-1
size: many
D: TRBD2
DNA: TGCGCCAGCAGCTTGGGGACTAGCGAACAAGAGACCCAGTACTTC
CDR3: CASSLGTSEQETQYF

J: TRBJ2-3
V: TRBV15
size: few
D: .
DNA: TGTGCCACCAGCAGAGATCGAGCGCGGGCAGGCACAGATACGCAGTATTTT
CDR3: CATSRDRARAGTDTQYF

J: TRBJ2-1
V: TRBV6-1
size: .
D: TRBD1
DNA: TGTGCCAGCAGTCCGACAGGGGGCTATAGCTCCTACAATGAGCAGTTCTTC
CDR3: CASSPTGGYSSYNEQFF

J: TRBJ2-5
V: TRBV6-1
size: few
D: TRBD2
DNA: TGTGCCAGCAGTGACGGACTAGCGGGAGGGGAGACCCAGTACTTC
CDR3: CASSDGLAGGETQYF

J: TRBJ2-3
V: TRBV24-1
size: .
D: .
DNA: TGTGCCACCAGTGATCCGGGACACCGGGATAGGGAGTATTTT
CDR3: CATSDPGHRDREYF